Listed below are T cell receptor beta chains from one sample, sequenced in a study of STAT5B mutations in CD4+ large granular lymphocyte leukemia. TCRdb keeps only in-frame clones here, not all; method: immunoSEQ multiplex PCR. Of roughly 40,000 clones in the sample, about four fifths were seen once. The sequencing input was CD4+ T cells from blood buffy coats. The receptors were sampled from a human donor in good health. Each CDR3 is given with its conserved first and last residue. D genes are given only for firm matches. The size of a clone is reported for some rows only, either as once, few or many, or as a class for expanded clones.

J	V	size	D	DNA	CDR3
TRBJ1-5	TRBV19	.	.	TGTGCCAGTACCTCCACCGGGACCGGCTCGGTGAGCAATCAGCCCCAGCATTTT	CASTSTGTGSVSNQPQHF
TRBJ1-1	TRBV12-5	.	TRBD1	TGTGCTAGTGGTTTGGTACGAACAGGGGGCCACACTGAAGCTTTCTTT	CASGLVRTGGHTEAFF
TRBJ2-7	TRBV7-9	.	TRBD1	TGTGCCAGCAGCCCTGGGCAGGGGGCCTACGAGCAGTACTTC	CASSPGQGAYEQYF
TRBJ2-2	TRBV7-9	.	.	TGTGCCAGCAGCTTAGCAGGGGTCACCGGGGAGCTGTTTTTT	CASSLAGVTGELFF
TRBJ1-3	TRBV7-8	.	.	TGTGCCAGCAGCTTAACAGGGTCTGGAAACACCATATATTTT	CASSLTGSGNTIYF
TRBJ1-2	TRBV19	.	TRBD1	TGTGCCAGTAGCCAGGGACAGGGGCGTGGCTACACCTTC	CASSQGQGRGYTF
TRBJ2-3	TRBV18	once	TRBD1	TGTGCCAGCTCACCCGGGACAGGGATCACAGATACGCAGTATTTT	CASSPGTGITDTQYF
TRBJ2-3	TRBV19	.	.	TGTGCCAGTAGTAGGGGACTCCACACAGATACGCAGTATTTT	CASSRGLHTDTQYF
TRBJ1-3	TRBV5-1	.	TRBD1	TGCGCCAGCAGCTTGGGGACAGGGTCTGGAAACACCATATATTTT	CASSLGTGSGNTIYF
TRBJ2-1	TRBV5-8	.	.	TGTGCCAGCAGTACCGGGACCCATTATTACAATGAGCAGTTCTTC	CASSTGTHYYNEQFF
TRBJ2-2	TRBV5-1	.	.	TGCGCCAGCAAAGGAAGACGCGGATCGAACACCGGGGAGCTGTTTTTT	CASKGRRGSNTGELFF
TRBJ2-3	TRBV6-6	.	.	TGTGCCAGCAGGGCAGGGGGCACAGATACGCAGTATTTT	CASRAGGTDTQYF
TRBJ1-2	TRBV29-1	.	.	TGCGCTACGACGGAGCTTCCCTATGGCTACACCTTC	CATTELPYGYTF
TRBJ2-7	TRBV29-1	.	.	TGCAGCGCCGCGGGGGCCGCGTACGAGCAGTACTTC	CSAAGAAYEQYF
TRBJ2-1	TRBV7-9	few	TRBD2	TGTGCCAGCAGCTTAGATGGGACTAGTAAAGAGCAGTTCTTC	CASSLDGTSKEQFF
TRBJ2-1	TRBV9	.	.	TGTGCCAGCAGCGTAGGGGGGGAAGGGAGGGGGTCCTACAATGAGCAGTTCTTC	CASSVGGEGRGSYNEQFF
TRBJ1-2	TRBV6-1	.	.	TGTGCCAGCAGTGAAGGTTCGAGGCATAGTAATGGCTACACCTTC	CASSEGSRHSNGYTF
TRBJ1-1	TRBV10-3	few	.	TGTGCCATCAGTGACACCTCTAAAGGCACTGAAGCTTTCTTT	CAISDTSKGTEAFF
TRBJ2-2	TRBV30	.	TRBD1	TGTGCCCAACGACAGGGGGTGAACACCGGGGAGCTGTTTTTT	CAQRQGVNTGELFF
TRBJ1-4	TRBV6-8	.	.	TGTGCCAGCAGTTACTCCACTATACTGTTTTTT	CASSYSTILFF
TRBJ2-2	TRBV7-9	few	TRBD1	TGTGCCACCCCACAGGGGGCTAAGAACGGGGAGCTGTTTTTT	CATPQGAKNGELFF
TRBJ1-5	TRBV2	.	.	TGTGCCAGCAGTTACTATAGCGACGCGAATCAGCCCCAGCATTTT	CASSYYSDANQPQHF
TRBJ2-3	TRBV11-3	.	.	TGTGCCAGCAGCTTTTCCTCGGGGACATACACAGATACGCAGTATTTT	CASSFSSGTYTDTQYF
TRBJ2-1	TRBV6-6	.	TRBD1	TGTGCCAGCAGCGCGGGACAGGGGCAGAAAAATGAGCAGTTCTTC	CASSAGQGQKNEQFF
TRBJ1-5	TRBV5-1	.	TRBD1	TGCGCCAGCAGCTTGGGGGACAGGGGGCAGCCCCAGCATTTT	CASSLGDRGQPQHF
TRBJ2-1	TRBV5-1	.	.	TGCGCCAGCAGCTTGGCCTACTCCTACAATGAGCAGTTCTTC	CASSLAYSYNEQFF
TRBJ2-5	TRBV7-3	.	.	TGTGCCAGCAGCTGGAGGGGGGAAGAGACCCAGTACTTC	CASSWRGEETQYF
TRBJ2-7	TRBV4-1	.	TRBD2	TGCGCCAGCAGCCAACCTAGCGGGGCCTCCTACGAGCAGTACTTC	CASSQPSGASYEQYF
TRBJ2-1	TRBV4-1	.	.	TGCGCCAGCAGCCAAGATAGGGTCCGAGGTGAGCAGTTCTTC	CASSQDRVRGEQFF
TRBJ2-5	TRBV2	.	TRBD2	TGTGCCAGCAGTGAAGCTGGGGGGGGGTTGAGAGAGACCCAGTACTTC	CASSEAGGGLRETQYF
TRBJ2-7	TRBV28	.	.	TGTGCCAGCAGTTCCCCGACGGTCGAGCAGTACTTC	CASSSPTVEQYF
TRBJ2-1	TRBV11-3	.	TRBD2	TGTGCCAGCAGCTCTCTCGGACTAGCGGGAGTTGAGCAGTTCTTC	CASSSLGLAGVEQFF
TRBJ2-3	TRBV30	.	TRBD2	TGTGCCTCCGCGACTAGCGGGGGGGCAGGAGATACGCAGTATTTT	CASATSGGAGDTQYF
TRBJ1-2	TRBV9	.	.	TGTGCCAGCAGCTATCGACGGGGATCCCATGGGGATGGCTACACCTTC	CASSYRRGSHGDGYTF
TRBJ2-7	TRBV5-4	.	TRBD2	TGTGCCAGCAGCTTGGAAAGCGGGGGGAGCTCCTACGAGCAGTACTTC	CASSLESGGSSYEQYF
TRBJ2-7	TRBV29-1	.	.	TGCAGCGTTTACAGGAACTCCTACGAGCAGTACTTC	CSVYRNSYEQYF
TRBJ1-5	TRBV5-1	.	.	TGCGCCAGCAGCTTCCCCCCTGGGGGACTGACTAATCAGCCCCAGCATTTT	CASSFPPGGLTNQPQHF
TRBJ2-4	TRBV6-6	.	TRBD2	TGTGCCAGCAGTTACTTCCGGGAGGCCTCCTTAAACATTCAGTACTTC	CASSYFREASLNIQYF
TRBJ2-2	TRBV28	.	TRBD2	TGTGCCAGCAGTGTATCGCTCACTAGCGGGGGTTTCACCGGGGAGCTGTTTTTT	CASSVSLTSGGFTGELFF
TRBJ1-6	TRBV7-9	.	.	TGTGCCAGCAGCTTAGCGTTGGGAGATAATTCACCCCTCCACTTT	CASSLALGDNSPLHF
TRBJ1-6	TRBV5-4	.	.	TGTGCCAGCAGCTTGGCCGGGGCCGGGAATTCACCCCTCCACTTT	CASSLAGAGNSPLHF
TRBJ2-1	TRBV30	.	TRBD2	TGTGCCTGGAGTCGGTGGGAGGGCCCTAACTACAATGAGCAGTTCTTC	CAWSRWEGPNYNEQFF
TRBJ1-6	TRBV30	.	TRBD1	TGTGCCTGGAGGACCGGACAGGGAAATAATTCACCCCTCCACTTT	CAWRTGQGNNSPLHF
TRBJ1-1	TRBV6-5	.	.	TGTGCCAGCAGTTATAATGGGAACACTGAAGCTTTCTTT	CASSYNGNTEAFF